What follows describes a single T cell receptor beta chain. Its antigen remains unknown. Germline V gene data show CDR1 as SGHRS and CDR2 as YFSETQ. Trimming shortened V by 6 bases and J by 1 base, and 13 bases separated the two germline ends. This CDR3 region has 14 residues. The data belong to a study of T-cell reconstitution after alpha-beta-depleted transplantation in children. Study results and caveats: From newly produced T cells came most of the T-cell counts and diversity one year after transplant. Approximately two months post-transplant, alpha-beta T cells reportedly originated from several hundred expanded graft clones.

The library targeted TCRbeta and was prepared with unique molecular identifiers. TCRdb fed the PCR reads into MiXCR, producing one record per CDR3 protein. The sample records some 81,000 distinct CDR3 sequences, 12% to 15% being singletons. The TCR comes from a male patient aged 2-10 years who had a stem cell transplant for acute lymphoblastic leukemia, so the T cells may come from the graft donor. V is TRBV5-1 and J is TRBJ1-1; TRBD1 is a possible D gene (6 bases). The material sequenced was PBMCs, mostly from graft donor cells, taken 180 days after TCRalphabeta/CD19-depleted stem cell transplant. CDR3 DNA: TGCGCCAGCAACTACAGGGCAAGGAACACTGAAGCTTTCTTT. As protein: CASNYRARNTEAFF.